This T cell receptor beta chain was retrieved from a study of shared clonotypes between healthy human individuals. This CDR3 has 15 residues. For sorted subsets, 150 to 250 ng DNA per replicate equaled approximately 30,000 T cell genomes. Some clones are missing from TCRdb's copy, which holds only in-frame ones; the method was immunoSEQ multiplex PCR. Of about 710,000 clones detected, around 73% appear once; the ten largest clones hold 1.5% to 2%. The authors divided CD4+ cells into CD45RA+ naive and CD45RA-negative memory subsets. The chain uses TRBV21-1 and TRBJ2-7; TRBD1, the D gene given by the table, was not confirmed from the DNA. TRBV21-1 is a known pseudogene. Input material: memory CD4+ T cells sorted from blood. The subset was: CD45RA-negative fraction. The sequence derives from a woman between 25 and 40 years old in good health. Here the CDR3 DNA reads TGTGCCAGCAGCGAGGACAGGTTATATCCCTACGAGCAGTACTTC. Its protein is CASSEDRLYPYEQYF.